This section outlines one T cell receptor beta chain sequence together with its context. How the authors handled the data: Estimates of nucleated cell counts were drawn from the amplification of reference gene primers. Assay used: immunoSEQ multiplex PCR; TCRdb lists only in-frame clones, some missing. D and trimming were read from the DNA, whereas the V and J calls and clone size are those reported in that table. Of around 130,000 clones listed, approximately 82% are singletons. The data are from a study of blood T cell repertoires in COVID-19. Study information: Sites in the United States, Italy and Spain provided acute and convalescent COVID-19 samples.

The germline V gene has CDR1 SGHVS and CDR2 FQNEAQ. J lost 9 bases, V lost 5 bases, and 7 bases had no gene match. The CDR3 has 14 amino acids. Sequenced material: peripheral blood. This TCR came from a man aged 35 to 55 with active or convalescent COVID-19. The chain is built from TRBV7-8 and TRBJ1-6, with 7 nucleotides matching TRBD1. The CDR3 here is CASSHTGVRSPLHF. In nucleotides, the CDR3 is TGTGCCAGCAGCCACACAGGGGTACGTTCACCCCTCCACTTT.